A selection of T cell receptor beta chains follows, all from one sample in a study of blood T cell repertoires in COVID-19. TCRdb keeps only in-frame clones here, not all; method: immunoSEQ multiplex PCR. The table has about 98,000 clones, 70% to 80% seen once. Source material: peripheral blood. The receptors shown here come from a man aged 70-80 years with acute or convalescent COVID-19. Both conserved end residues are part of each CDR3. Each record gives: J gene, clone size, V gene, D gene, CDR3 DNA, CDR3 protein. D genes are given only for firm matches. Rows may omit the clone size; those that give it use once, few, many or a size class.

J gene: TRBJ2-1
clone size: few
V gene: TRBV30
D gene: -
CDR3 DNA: TGTGCCTGGACCATACAGGGACCGTACAATGAGCAGTTCTTC
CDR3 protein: CAWTIQGPYNEQFF

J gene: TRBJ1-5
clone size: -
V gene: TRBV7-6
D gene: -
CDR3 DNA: TGTGCCAGCAGTAGGGGCCCAGGGCAGGACCAGCCCCAGCATTTT
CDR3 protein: CASSRGPGQDQPQHF

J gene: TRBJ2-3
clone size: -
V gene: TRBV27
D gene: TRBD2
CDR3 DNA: TGTGCCAGCAGTTTGGTGCGGGAGGCCGCCACAGATACGCAGTATTTT
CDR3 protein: CASSLVREAATDTQYF

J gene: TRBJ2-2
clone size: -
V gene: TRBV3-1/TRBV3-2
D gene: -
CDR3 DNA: TGTGCCAGCAGCCAAGTTGGAGTCACCGGGGAGCTGTTTTTT
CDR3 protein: CASSQVGVTGELFF

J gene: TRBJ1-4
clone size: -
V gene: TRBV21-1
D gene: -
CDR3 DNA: TGTGCCAGCAGCAAAGTACAGGGACCTTGGGGGTTTCGAAATGAAAAACTGTTTTTT
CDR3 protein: CASSKVQGPWGFRNEKLFF

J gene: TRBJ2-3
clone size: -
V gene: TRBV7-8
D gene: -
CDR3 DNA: TGTGCCAGCACGAAGACAGGAGATACGCAGTATTTT
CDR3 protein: CASTKTGDTQYF

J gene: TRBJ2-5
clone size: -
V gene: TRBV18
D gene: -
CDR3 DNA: TGTGCCAGCTCACCACAACATTATCAAGAGACCCAGTACTTC
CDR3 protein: CASSPQHYQETQYF

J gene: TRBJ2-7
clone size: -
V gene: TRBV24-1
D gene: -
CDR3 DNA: TGTGCCACCATAGAATCCCGCTACGAGCAGTACTTC
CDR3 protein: CATIESRYEQYF

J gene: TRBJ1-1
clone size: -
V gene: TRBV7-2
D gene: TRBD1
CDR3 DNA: TGTGCCAGCAGCTTAAACAGGGGGAACACTGAAGCTTTCTTT
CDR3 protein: CASSLNRGNTEAFF

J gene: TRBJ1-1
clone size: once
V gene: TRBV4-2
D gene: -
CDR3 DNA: TGTGCCAGCAGCCAGGACCCGGGAGCCTTGAACACTGAAGCTTTCTTT
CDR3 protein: CASSQDPGALNTEAFF

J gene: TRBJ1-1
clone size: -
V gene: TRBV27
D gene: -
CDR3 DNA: TGTGCCAGCAGTTCTGCAGGGACTAGAGGGACTGAAGCTTTCTTT
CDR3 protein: CASSSAGTRGTEAFF

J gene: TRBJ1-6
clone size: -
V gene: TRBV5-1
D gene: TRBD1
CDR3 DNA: TGCGCCAGCAGCCCTAGGACAGGATCAAATTCACCCCTCCACTTT
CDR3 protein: CASSPRTGSNSPLHF

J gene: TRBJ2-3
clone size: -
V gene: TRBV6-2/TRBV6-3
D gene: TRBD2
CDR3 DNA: TGTGCCAGCAGTTACGGTATTAGCGGGAGGCGAGCAGATACGCAGTATTTT
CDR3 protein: CASSYGISGRRADTQYF